Described below is a single T cell receptor beta chain sequence and its context. Produced via immunoSEQ multiplex PCR; TCRdb's table is partial and in-frame only. The sample has about 97,000 clones, 75% to 95% seen once. These data are taken from a study of T cell changes during pregnancy in multiple sclerosis. This CDR3 contains 16 residues. The source was peripheral blood, collected in the second trimester of pregnancy. This chain connects TRBV21-1 to TRBJ2-1; TRBD1 was called by the table and not checked on the DNA. TRBV21-1 is listed as a pseudogene. The source of this sequence is a female donor in good health, enrolled as a control in a pregnancy study. CDR3: CASSKDRQGSYNEQFF. As DNA, the CDR3 is TGTGCCAGCAGCAAAGACCGCCAGGGGTCCTACAATGAGCAGTTCTTC.